This T cell receptor beta chain is drawn from a study of breast tumors, draining lymph nodes, adjacent tissues. Samples came from axillary lymph nodes draining the breast cancer. Details on this clonotype: This sequence may be a read error, since a much larger clone differs from it by one base.

This CDR3 region has 16 residues. V shed 8 bases and J shed 1 base, with 17 bases lying between them. TCRdb processed the multiplex PCR reads anew with MiXCR; each CDR3 protein has one entry. The profile covers approximately 90,000 distinct CDR3 sequences, with approximately 31% appearing a single time and about 8% taken by the ten largest. The chain joins TRBV12-3 or TRBV12-4 to TRBJ1-4; D ambiguous. The TCR sequence derives from a female donor with breast cancer. Some clones in this sample may be carry-over from other donors' samples. Sequencing was performed on axillary lymph node tissue. The DNA for the CDR3 is TGTGCCAGCGGCCCTGGCGGAGGGCTAACTAATGAAAAACTGTTTTTT. This sequence encodes CASGPGGGLTNEKLFF.